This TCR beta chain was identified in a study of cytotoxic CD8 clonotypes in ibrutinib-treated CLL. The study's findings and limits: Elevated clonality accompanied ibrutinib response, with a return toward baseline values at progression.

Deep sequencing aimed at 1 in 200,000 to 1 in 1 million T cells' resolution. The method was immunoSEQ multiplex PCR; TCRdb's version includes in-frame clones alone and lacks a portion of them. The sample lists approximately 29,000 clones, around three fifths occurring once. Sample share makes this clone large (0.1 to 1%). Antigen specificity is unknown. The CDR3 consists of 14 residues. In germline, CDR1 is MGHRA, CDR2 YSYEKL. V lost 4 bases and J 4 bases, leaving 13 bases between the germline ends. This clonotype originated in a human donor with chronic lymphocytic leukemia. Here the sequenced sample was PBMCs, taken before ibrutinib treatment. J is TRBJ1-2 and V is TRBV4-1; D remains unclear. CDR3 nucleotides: TGCGCCAGCAGCCCTACATTCTGGGGCTATGGCTACACCTTC. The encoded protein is CASSPTFWGYGYTF.